This TCR beta chain appears in the sequencing data of a study of CD8+ T cells in alopecia areata. Germline V gene lookup returns CDR1 GTSNPN and CDR2 SVGIG (reference sequence). The CDR3 is 13 residues long. Trimming cost V 4 bases and J 6 bases, with 15 bases left between them. RNA was extracted and reverse transcribed into cDNA as the sequencing template. TCRdb's copy holds only in-frame clones and misses some; the assay was immunoSEQ multiplex PCR. In the table there are 93,000 or so clones, less than 70% of which are singletons. Sequenced input: CD4+ T cells sorted from blood. The sequence derives from a human donor in good health. This chain joins TRBV30 and TRBJ1-2, with D possibly matching TRBD1 (5 bases). In DNA form, the CDR3 reads TGTGCCTGGAACCCCCCAGGGAAGAATGGCTACACCTTC. Amino acids: CAWNPPGKNGYTF.